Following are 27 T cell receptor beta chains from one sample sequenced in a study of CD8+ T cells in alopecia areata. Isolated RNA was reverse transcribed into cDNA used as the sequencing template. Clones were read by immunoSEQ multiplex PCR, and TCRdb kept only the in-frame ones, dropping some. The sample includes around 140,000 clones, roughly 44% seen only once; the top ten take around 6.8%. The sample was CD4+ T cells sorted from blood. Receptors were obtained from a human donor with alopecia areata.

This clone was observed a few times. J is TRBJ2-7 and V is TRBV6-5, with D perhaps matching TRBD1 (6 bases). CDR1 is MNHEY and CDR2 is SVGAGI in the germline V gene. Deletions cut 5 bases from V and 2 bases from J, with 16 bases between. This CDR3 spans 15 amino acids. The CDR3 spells CASSAQGRRTYEQYF. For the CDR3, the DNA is TGTGCCAGCAGTGCACAGGGTCGGCGAACCTACGAGCAGTACTTC.

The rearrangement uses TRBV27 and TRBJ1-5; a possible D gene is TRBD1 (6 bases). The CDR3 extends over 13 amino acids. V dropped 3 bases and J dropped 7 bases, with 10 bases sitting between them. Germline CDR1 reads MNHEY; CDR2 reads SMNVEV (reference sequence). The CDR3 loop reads CASSFGGPQPQHF. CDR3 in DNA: TGTGCCAGCAGTTTCGGGGGCCCACAGCCCCAGCATTTT.

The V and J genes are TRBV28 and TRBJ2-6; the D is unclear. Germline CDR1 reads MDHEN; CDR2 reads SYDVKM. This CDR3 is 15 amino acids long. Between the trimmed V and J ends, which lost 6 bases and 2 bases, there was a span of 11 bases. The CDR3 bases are TGTGCCAGCAGCTCCCACAGAACTGGGGCCAACGTCCTGACTTTC. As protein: CASSSHRTGANVLTF.

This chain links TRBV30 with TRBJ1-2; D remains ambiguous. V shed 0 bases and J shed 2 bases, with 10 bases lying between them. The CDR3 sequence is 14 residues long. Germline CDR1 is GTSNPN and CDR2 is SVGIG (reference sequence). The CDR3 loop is CAWSVRRENYGYTF. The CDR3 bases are TGTGCCTGGAGTGTACGGAGAGAGAACTATGGCTACACCTTC.

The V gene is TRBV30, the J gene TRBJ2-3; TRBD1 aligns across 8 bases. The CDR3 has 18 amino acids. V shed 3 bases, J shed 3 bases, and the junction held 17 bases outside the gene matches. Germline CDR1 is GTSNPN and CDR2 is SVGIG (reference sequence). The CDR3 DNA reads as TGTGCCTGGAGCCGAGAGCAGGGGGCAAGACCTGGAACAGATACGCAGTATTTT. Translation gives CAWSREQGARPGTDTQYF.

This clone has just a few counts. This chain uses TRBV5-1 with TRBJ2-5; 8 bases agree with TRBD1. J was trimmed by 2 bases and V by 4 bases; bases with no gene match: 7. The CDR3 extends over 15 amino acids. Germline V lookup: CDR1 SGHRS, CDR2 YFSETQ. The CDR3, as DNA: TGCGCCAGCAGCCCTCGGGGGACAGGACAAGAGACCCAGTACTTC. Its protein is CASSPRGTGQETQYF.

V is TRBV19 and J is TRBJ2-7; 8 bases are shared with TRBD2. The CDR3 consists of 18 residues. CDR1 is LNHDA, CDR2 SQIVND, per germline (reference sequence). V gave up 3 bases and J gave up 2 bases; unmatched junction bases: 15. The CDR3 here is CASSMTALSELAAYEQYF. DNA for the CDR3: TGTGCCAGTAGTATGACAGCCCTGAGCGAACTAGCGGCCTACGAGCAGTACTTC.

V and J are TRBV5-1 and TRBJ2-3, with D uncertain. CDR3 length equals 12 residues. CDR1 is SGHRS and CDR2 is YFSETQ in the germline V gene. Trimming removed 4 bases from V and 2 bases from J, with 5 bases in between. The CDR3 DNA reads TGCGCCAGCAGCATGTACACAGATACGCAGTATTTT. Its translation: CASSMYTDTQYF.

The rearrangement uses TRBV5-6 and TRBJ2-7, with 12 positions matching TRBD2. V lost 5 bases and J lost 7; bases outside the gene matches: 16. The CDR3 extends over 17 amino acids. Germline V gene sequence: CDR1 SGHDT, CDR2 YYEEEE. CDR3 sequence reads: CASRSGLAGSPKGEQYF. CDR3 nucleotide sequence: TGTGCCAGCAGGTCTGGACTAGCGGGATCTCCTAAGGGAGAGCAGTACTTC.

The DNA of the CDR3 is TGTGCCAGCAGTAAGATGGGTATAGGAGAGACCCAGTACTTC. Protein: CASSKMGIGETQYF. This chain joins TRBV6-1 and TRBJ2-5; D not certain. Trimming shortened V by 5 bases and J by 4 bases, and 14 bases separated the two germline ends. This CDR3 is 14 amino acids long. Germline V lookup: CDR1 MNHNS, CDR2 SASEGT.

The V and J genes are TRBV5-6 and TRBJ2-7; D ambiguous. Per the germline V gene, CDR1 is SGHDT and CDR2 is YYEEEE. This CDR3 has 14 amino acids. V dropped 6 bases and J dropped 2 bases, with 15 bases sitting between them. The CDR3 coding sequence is TGTGCCAGCAACCCTCTGGACGGCCCCTACGAGCAGTACTTC. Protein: CASNPLDGPYEQYF.

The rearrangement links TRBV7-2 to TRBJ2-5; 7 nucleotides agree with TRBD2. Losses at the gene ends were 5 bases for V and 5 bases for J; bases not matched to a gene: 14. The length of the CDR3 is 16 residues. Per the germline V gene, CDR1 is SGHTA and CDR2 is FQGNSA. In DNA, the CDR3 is TGTGCCAGCAGCCAAGGACTAGAGTGGGGATGGGAGACCCAGTACTTC. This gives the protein CASSQGLEWGWETQYF.

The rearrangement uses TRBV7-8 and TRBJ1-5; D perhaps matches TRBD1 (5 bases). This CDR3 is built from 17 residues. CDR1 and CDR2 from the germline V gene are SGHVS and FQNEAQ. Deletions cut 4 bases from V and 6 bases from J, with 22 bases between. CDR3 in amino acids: CASSSRSGGVGAQPQHF. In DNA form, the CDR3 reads TGTGCCAGCAGCTCCCGGTCTGGTGGCGTCGGGGCTCAGCCCCAGCATTTT.

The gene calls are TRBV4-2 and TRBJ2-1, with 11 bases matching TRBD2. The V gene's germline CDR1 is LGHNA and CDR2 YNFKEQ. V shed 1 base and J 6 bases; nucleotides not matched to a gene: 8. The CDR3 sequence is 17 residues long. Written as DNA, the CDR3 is TGTGCCAGCAGCCAAGCACCCCCCGGGACTAGCGGCAATGAGCAGTTCTTC. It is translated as CASSQAPPGTSGNEQFF.

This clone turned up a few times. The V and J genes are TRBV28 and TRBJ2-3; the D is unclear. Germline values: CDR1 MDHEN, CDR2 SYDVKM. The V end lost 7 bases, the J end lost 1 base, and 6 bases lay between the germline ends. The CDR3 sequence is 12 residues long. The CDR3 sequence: CASTQGTDTQYF. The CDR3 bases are TGTGCCAGCACCCAGGGCACAGATACGCAGTATTTT.

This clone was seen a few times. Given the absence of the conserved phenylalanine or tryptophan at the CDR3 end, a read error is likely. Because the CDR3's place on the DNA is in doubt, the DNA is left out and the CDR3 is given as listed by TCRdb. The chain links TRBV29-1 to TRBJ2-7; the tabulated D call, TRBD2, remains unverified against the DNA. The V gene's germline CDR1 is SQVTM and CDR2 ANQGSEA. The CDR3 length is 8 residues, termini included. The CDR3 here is CSVERDFC.

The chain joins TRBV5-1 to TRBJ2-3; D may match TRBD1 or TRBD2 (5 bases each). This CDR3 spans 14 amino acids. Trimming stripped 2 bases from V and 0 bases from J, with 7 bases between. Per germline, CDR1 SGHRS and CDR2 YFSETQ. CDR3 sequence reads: CASSFGDSTDTQYF. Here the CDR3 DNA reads TGCGCCAGCAGCTTCGGGGACAGCACAGATACGCAGTATTTT.

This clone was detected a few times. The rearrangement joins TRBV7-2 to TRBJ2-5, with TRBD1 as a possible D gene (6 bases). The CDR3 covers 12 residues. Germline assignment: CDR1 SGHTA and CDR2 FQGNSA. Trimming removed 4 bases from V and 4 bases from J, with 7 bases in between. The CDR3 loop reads CASSWGPETQYF. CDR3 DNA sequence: TGTGCCAGCAGCTGGGGGCCAGAGACCCAGTACTTC.

The CDR3 region is CASSPTGAGGAYEQYF. In DNA, the CDR3 is TGTGCCAGCAGTCCGACAGGGGCCGGGGGGGCCTACGAGCAGTACTTC. The chain recombines TRBV7-3 with TRBJ2-7, with D tentatively TRBD1 or TRBD2 (8 bases each). CDR3 length: 16 residues. The germline gives CDR1 SGHTA, CDR2 FQGTGA. Trimming cost V 6 bases and J 2 bases, with 20 bases left between them.

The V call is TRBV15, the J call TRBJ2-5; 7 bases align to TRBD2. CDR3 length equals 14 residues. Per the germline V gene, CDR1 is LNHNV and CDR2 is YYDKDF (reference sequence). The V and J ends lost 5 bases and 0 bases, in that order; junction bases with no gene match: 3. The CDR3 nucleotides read TGTGCCACCAGCGGACTAGATAACCAAGAGACCCAGTACTTC. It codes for CATSGLDNQETQYF.

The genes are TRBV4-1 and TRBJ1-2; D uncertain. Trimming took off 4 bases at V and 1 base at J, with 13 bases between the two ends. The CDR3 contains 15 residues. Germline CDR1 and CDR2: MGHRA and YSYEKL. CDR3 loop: CASSPSGNLNYGYTF. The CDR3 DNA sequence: TGCGCCAGCAGCCCATCCGGGAATCTTAACTATGGCTACACCTTC.

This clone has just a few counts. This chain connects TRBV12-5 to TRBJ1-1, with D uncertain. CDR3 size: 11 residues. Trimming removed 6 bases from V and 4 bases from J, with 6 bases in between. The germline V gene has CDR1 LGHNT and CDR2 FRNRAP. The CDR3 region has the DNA TGTGCTAGTGGGCCTGGCACTGAAGCTTTCTTT. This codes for CASGPGTEAFF.

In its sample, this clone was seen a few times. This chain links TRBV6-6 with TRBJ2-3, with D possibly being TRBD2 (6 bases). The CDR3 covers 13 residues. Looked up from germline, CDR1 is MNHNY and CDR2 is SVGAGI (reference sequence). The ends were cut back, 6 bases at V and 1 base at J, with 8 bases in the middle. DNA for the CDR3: TGTGCCAGCAGGGCTAGCGGCACAGATACGCAGTATTTT. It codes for CASRASGTDTQYF.

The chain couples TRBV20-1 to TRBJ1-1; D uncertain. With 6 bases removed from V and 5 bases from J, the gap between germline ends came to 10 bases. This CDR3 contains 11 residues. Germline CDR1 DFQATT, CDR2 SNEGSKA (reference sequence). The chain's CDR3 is CSASFVTEAFF. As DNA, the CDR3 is TGCAGTGCCTCGTTCGTAACTGAAGCTTTCTTT.

DNA of the CDR3: TGTGCCAGCAGTTTAGCCAAAGCTAGCGGGAGGGCCGTAGAGCAGTTCTTC. It encodes CASSLAKASGRAVEQFF. The chain carries TRBV28 and TRBJ2-1; 12 positions agree with TRBD2. The CDR3 has 17 amino acids. With 2 bases clipped from V and 10 bases from J, the junction kept 12 bases outside the gene matches. Germline values: CDR1 MDHEN, CDR2 SYDVKM. The entire variable domain, with the rest obtained from reference TRBV28 and TRBJ2-1, is as follows: DVKVTQSSRYLVKRTGEKVFLECVQDMDHENMFWYRQDPGLGLRLIYFSYDVKMKEKGDIPEGYSVSREKKERFSLILESASTNQTSMYLCASSLAKASGRAVEQFFGPGTRLTVL.

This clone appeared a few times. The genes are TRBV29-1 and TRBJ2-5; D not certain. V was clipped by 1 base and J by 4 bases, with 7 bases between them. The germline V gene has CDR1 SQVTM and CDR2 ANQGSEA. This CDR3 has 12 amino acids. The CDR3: CSVEAPGETQYF. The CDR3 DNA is TGCAGCGTTGAAGCACCGGGAGAGACCCAGTACTTC.

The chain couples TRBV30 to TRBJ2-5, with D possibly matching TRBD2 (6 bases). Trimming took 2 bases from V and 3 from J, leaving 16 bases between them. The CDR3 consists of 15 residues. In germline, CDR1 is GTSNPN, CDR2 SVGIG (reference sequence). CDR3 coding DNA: TGTGCCTGGAGTATACACCGGGAGTTCAAAGAGACCCAGTACTTC. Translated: CAWSIHREFKETQYF.